What follows describes a single TCR beta chain. Its antigen is currently unknown. These data are taken from a study of cytomegalovirus exposure and HLA in healthy donors. Study conclusions and caveats: Rarity marked most TCR sequences, yet some public TCRs occurred in many donors.

The V segment lost 2 bases and the J segment 7 bases; nucleotides outside the gene matches: 3. The germline gives CDR1 SGHTS, CDR2 YDEGEE. This CDR3 is built from 14 residues. In the PCR, 60 Vbeta and 13 Jbeta primers were used. Repertoires were generated with immunoSEQ multiplex PCR, while TCRdb's copy carries only in-frame clones and drops some. The table records about 91,000 clones, roughly 67% of them present only once. The chain has TRBV5-8 and TRBJ1-4; TRBD1 matches at 9 bases. Input material: PBMCs. This receptor was obtained from a human donor in good health. For the CDR3, the DNA is TGTGCCAGCAGCTTCGGGACAGGGATTGAAAAACTGTTTTTT. Its translation: CASSFGTGIEKLFF.